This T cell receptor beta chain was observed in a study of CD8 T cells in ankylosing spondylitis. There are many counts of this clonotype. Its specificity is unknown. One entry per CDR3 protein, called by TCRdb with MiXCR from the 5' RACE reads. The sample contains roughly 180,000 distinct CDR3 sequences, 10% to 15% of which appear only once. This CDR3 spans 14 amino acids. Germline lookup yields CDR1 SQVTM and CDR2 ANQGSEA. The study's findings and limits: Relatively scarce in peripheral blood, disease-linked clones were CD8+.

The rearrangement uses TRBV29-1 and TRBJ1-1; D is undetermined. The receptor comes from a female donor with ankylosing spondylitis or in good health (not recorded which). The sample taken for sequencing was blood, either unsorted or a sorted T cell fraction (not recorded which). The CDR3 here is CTTDRVLGNTEAFF. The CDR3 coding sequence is TGCACCACGGACCGGGTCTTGGGGAACACTGAAGCTTTCTTT.